The next 30 T cell receptor beta chains were all read from a single sample in a study of graft-versus-host responses after intestinal transplantation. Which antigens these TCRs recognize remains unknown. Here immunoSEQ multiplex PCR was the method, and the copy in TCRdb shows in-frame clones only, minus some. The table has around 90,000 clones, 94% seen once; the top ten hold about 0.2%. The input for sequencing was unstimulated CD4+ T cells sorted from spleen or lymph node cells, taken before transplant. These receptors were obtained from a human donor who was the organ donor for an intestinal transplant.

The chain has TRBV15 and TRBJ2-5; 9 bases are a match to TRBD1. The J call may be incorrect, as the DNA end agrees better with TRBJ2-7. Germline V CDR1 and CDR2: LNHNV, YYDKDF (reference sequence). This CDR3 spans 16 amino acids. CDR3 region: CATSRRLTGGSYEQYF. Written as DNA, the CDR3 is TGTGCCACCAGCAGACGTTTGACAGGGGGTAGTTACGAGCAGTACTTC.

This chain joins TRBV5-1 and TRBJ1-1; 7 nucleotides line up with TRBD1. Trimming at V came to 0 bases and at J to 1 base, leaving 0 bases not matched to a gene. This CDR3 is built from 14 residues. The V gene's germline CDR1 is SGHRS and CDR2 YFSETQ. The CDR3 loop reads CASSLDRGNTEAFF. CDR3 DNA sequence: TGCGCCAGCAGCTTGGACAGGGGGAACACTGAAGCTTTCTTT.

The chain joins TRBV7-9 to TRBJ1-2, with unresolved D. The CDR3 has 15 residues. The germline V gene has CDR1 SEHNR and CDR2 FQNEAQ (reference sequence). V was cut by 1 base and J by 0 bases, with 9 bases left in between. CDR3 loop: CASSLDGGTNYGYTF. CDR3 nucleotide sequence: TGTGCCAGCAGCTTAGATGGAGGGACTAACTATGGCTACACCTTC.

CDR3 coding DNA: TGTGCCAGCAGCTTGACTAGCCAAGAGACCCAGTACTTC. Translation: CASSLTSQETQYF. V gene TRBV11-2 combines with J gene TRBJ2-5; D perhaps matches TRBD2 (6 bases). Trimming pared 3 bases from V and 1 base from J, leaving 6 bases between. Germline V lookup: CDR1 SGHAT, CDR2 FQNNGV. There are 13 residues in the CDR3. Supplemented by reference TRBV11-2 and TRBJ2-5, the full variable domain reads EAGVAQSPRYKIIEKRQSVAFWCNPISGHATLYWYQQILGQGPKLLIQFQNNGVVDDSQLPKDRFSAERLKGVDSTLKIQPAKLEDSAVYLCASSLTSQETQYFGPGTRLLVL.

The table lists this clone with a count of one. V is TRBV18 and J is TRBJ1-5, with 9 bases matching TRBD1. V lost 3 bases, J lost 5 bases, and 5 bases stayed unmatched. CDR1 and CDR2 (germline): KGHSH, LQKENI. The CDR3 extends over 15 amino acids. CDR3 amino acids: CASSPQGQGYQPQHF. CDR3 nucleotide sequence: TGTGCCAGCTCACCCCAGGGACAGGGCTATCAGCCCCAGCATTTT.

The chain couples TRBV5-4 to TRBJ2-1; D could derive from TRBD1 or TRBD2 (7 bases each). Trimming removed 5 bases at V and 4 bases at J, with 19 bases between. The CDR3 sequence is 16 residues long. Germline CDR1 reads SGHNT; CDR2 reads YYREEE (reference sequence). CDR3 amino acids: CASSPSGGAGYNEQFF. CDR3 coding DNA: TGTGCCAGCAGTCCCTCAGGGGGAGCGGGGTACAATGAGCAGTTCTTC.

This chain joins TRBV9 and TRBJ2-5, with 11 bases matching TRBD2. The CDR3 is made up of 14 amino acids. Germline CDR1 reads SGDLS; CDR2 reads YYNGEE. V dropped 4 bases and J dropped 3; count of bases not matched to a gene: 2. The CDR3: CASSLGLAEETQYF. CDR3 DNA: TGTGCCAGCAGCCTGGGACTAGCGGAAGAGACCCAGTACTTC. Full variable domain (missing parts from reference TRBV9 and TRBJ2-5): DSGVTQTPKHLITATGQRVTLRCSPRSGDLSVYWYQQSLDQGLQFLIQYYNGEERAKGNILERFSAQQFPDLHSELNLSSLELGDSALYFCASSLGLAEETQYFGPGTRLLVL.

The chain uses TRBV5-6 and TRBJ2-7; a weak D match, TRBD1 (5 bases). The V and J ends lost 3 bases and 7 bases respectively, with 11 bases between them. CDR1 SGHDT and CDR2 YYEEEE come from the germline V gene. The CDR3 runs to 12 residues. CDR3 loop: CASSWGPKEQYF. The CDR3 nucleotides are TGTGCCAGCAGCTGGGGCCCTAAAGAGCAGTACTTC.

This chain links TRBV30 with TRBJ1-3, with 10 bases identical to TRBD1. The V segment lost 2 bases and the J segment 4 bases; nucleotides outside the gene matches: 2. The V gene's germline CDR1 is GTSNPN and CDR2 SVGIG (reference sequence). The CDR3 extends over 14 amino acids. The CDR3 DNA sequence: TGTGCCTGGAGTCCGACAGGGGGCGGAAACACCATATATTTT. Translated: CAWSPTGGGNTIYF.

This chain joins TRBV2 and TRBJ1-5; a weak D match, TRBD1 (6 bases). Germline values: CDR1 SNHLY, CDR2 FYNNEI. The CDR3 consists of 14 residues. Trimming cost V 3 bases and J 5 bases, with 11 bases left between them. The CDR3 here is CASSDEGGYQPQHF. In nucleotides, the CDR3 is TGTGCCAGCAGTGATGAGGGGGGGTATCAGCCCCAGCATTTT.

This rearrangement joins TRBV6-1 to TRBJ1-1; unclear D gene. Germline CDR1 reads MNHNS; CDR2 reads SASEGT. The CDR3 covers 14 residues. V lost 4 bases to trimming and J lost 1 base, with 10 bases between them. CDR3 protein: CASSGVRPNTEAFF. The CDR3 DNA is TGTGCCAGCAGTGGGGTTAGACCGAACACTGAAGCTTTCTTT.

The rearrangement joins TRBV28 to TRBJ1-6; 9 bases align to TRBD1. Germline V gene data show CDR1 as MDHEN and CDR2 as SYDVKM. V shed 5 bases, J shed 8 bases, and the junction held 4 bases outside the gene matches. This CDR3 has 14 amino acids. This CDR3 is CASSPGQGYSPLHF. The CDR3 DNA is TGTGCCAGCAGTCCAGGACAGGGGTATTCACCCCTCCACTTT. The entire variable domain, with the rest obtained from reference TRBV28 and TRBJ1-6, is as follows: DVKVTQSSRYLVKRTGEKVFLECVQDMDHENMFWYRQDPGLGLRLIYFSYDVKMKEKGDIPEGYSVSREKKERFSLILESASTNQTSMYLCASSPGQGYSPLHFGNGTRLTVT.

The chain is built from TRBV7-9 and TRBJ2-7, with 7 bases aligning to TRBD1. CDR1 is SEHNR, CDR2 FQNEAQ, per germline (reference sequence). Trimming cost V 5 bases and J 1 base; bases outside gene matches: 11. The CDR3 extends over 16 amino acids. CDR3: CASSPRAGTESYEQYF. The CDR3 DNA is TGTGCCAGCAGCCCTAGGGCAGGGACAGAATCCTACGAGCAGTACTTC.

The chain recombines TRBV28 with TRBJ2-2; D not resolved. Trimming took off 6 bases at V and 1 base at J, with 0 bases between the two ends. Germline CDR1 MDHEN, CDR2 SYDVKM. CDR3 size: 11 residues. CDR3 region: CASRNTGELFF. CDR3 coding DNA: TGTGCCAGCAGGAACACCGGGGAGCTGTTTTTT.

In DNA form, the CDR3 reads TGCGCCAGCAGCTTGTTCGGGGACAGGGGGCCCAGGGGCGAGCAGTACTTC. Its translation is CASSLFGDRGPRGEQYF. The chain carries TRBV5-1 and TRBJ2-7; 12 bases align to TRBD1. The germline gives CDR1 SGHRS, CDR2 YFSETQ. The CDR3 spans 17 residues. V lost 1 base and J lost 6; bases outside the gene matches: 11.

The rearrangement uses TRBV6-6 and TRBJ1-6, with TRBD1 as a possible D gene (5 bases). In germline, CDR1 is MNHNY, CDR2 SVGAGI (reference sequence). V lost 6 bases and J lost 7, with 16 bases in between. The CDR3 sequence is 15 residues long. The CDR3 bases are TGTGCCAGCAGAAAATTCAGGGACGTCAATTCACCCCTCCACTTT. Protein product: CASRKFRDVNSPLHF.

This sequence joins TRBV10-3 and TRBJ1-1; D possibly corresponds to TRBD1 (5 bases). Germline lookup yields CDR1 ENHRY and CDR2 SYGVKD. Trimming stripped 6 bases from V and 3 bases from J, with 11 bases between. The CDR3 has 13 residues. The CDR3 DNA reads as TGTGCCATCAGCTGGGACCGGGACACTGAAGCTTTCTTT. It is translated as CAISWDRDTEAFF.

The chain links TRBV7-4 to TRBJ1-3; D gene uncertain. The CDR3 runs 13 residues. V gave up 5 bases and J gave up 6 bases, with 11 bases separating them. The germline V gene has CDR1 SGHVT and CDR2 SQSDAQ. CDR3 DNA sequence: TGTGCCAGCAGCCCCTGGAGGGAAAACACCATATATTTT. Its translation: CASSPWRENTIYF.

This clone showed up just once. The chain has TRBV6-1 and TRBJ2-3; D remains ambiguous. The CDR3 covers 13 residues. Trimming removed 5 bases from V and 3 bases from J, with 9 bases in between. Germline-derived CDR1 and CDR2 are MNHNS and SASEGT. DNA of the CDR3: TGTGCCAGCAGTCTACAGAGAACAGATACGCAGTATTTT. Translating it yields CASSLQRTDTQYF.

The chain is built from TRBV4-3 and TRBJ1-6; D gene uncertain. Per germline, CDR1 LGHNA and CDR2 YSLEER. CDR3 size: 15 residues. V lost 4 bases to trimming and J lost 8 bases, with 15 bases between them. CDR3 coding DNA: TGCGCCAGCAGCCCCGCGGACCGGGCCCATTCACCCCTCCACTTT. The encoded protein is CASSPADRAHSPLHF.

The chain is built from TRBV28 and TRBJ1-6, with a weak D call TRBD1 (5 bases). Germline V CDR1 and CDR2: MDHEN, SYDVKM. V was pared by 6 bases and J by 7 bases, with 16 bases between. The CDR3 runs to 15 residues. CDR3 sequence reads: CASSTLGLGNSPLHF. DNA of the CDR3: TGTGCCAGCAGCACCCTGGGACTTGGAAATTCACCCCTCCACTTT.

The gene calls are TRBV19 and TRBJ2-1; 7 bases agree with TRBD2. Germline CDR1 LNHDA, CDR2 SQIVND (reference sequence). The length of the CDR3 is 14 residues. Trimming cost V 5 bases and J 8 bases; bases outside gene matches: 9. The CDR3 spells CASSPGGGTDEQFF. CDR3 bases: TGTGCCAGTAGTCCCGGGGGAGGGACCGATGAGCAGTTCTTC.

This clone is a singleton in its sample. The chain carries TRBV5-5 and TRBJ2-7, with unresolved D. The CDR3 consists of 12 residues. V was trimmed by 0 bases and J by 4 bases, leaving 5 bases between them. The germline V gene has CDR1 SGHKS and CDR2 YYEKEE (reference sequence). The CDR3 is CASSLGLYEQYF. CDR3 in DNA: TGTGCCAGCAGCTTGGGGTTGTACGAGCAGTACTTC.

The V call is TRBV18, the J call TRBJ2-5, with D tentatively TRBD2 (6 bases). V dropped 2 bases and J dropped 2 bases, with 6 bases sitting between them. This CDR3 spans 13 amino acids. Germline V gene sequence: CDR1 KGHSH, CDR2 LQKENI. CDR3: CASSPSGQETQYF. The DNA of the CDR3 is TGTGCCAGCTCACCAAGCGGGCAAGAGACCCAGTACTTC.

This clone was counted once. Here the CDR3 DNA reads TGCGCCAGCAGCCCGCTAAGGACAGGCAATGAGCAGTTCTTC. Amino acids: CASSPLRTGNEQFF. This chain uses TRBV5-1 with TRBJ2-1; TRBD1 matches at 7 bases. CDR3 length equals 14 residues. V shed 4 bases, J shed 6 bases, and the junction held 7 bases outside the gene matches. Germline CDR1 reads SGHRS; CDR2 reads YFSETQ.

The V call is TRBV7-8, the J call TRBJ1-1; TRBD1 agrees at 7 bases. The CDR3 totals 14 residues. Germline V gene lookup returns CDR1 SGHVS and CDR2 FQNEAQ. The junction had 0 bases not matched to a gene; V was cut back by 1 base and J by 1 base. The CDR3 coding sequence is TGTGCCAGCAGCTTAGGACAGGGGAACACTGAAGCTTTCTTT. Translated: CASSLGQGNTEAFF.

The V gene is TRBV4-3, the J gene TRBJ1-1; TRBD1 matches at 7 bases. Germline CDR1 and CDR2: LGHNA and YSLEER. The CDR3 length is 16 residues. V was clipped by 4 bases and J by 4 bases; unmatched bases: 12. The chain's CDR3 is CASSLQGNLAVTEAFF. In DNA form, the CDR3 reads TGCGCCAGCAGCCTACAGGGGAATTTGGCGGTCACTGAAGCTTTCTTT.

The J gene is TRBJ2-3, the V gene TRBV7-2, with D possibly being TRBD1 or TRBD2 (5 bases each). The CDR3 spans 14 residues. Looked up from germline, CDR1 is SGHTA and CDR2 is FQGNSA. Trimming left V 0 bases short and J 8 bases short, with 12 bases between. The CDR3 DNA sequence: TGTGCCAGCAGCTTAGCACTCCGGGGCGGTACGCAGTATTTT. Amino acids: CASSLALRGGTQYF.

The rearrangement links TRBV29-1 to TRBJ1-2; no clear D gene. The CDR3 is 17 residues long. Trimming cost V 4 bases and J 1 base, with 22 bases left between them. Per germline, CDR1 SQVTM and CDR2 ANQGSEA. This CDR3 is CSVVYLPSSRYNYGYTF. The CDR3 DNA sequence: TGCAGCGTTGTATACCTCCCTAGTTCGAGATATAACTATGGCTACACCTTC.

This sequence joins TRBV5-1 and TRBJ2-3, with 8 bases fitting TRBD1. The CDR3 loop spans 14 amino acids. Germline V gene sequence: CDR1 SGHRS, CDR2 YFSETQ. V lost 3 bases and J lost 3; bases outside the gene matches: 3. The chain's CDR3 is CASSSDRGTDTQYF. For the CDR3, the DNA is TGCGCCAGCAGCTCCGACAGGGGAACAGATACGCAGTATTTT.